This T cell receptor (beta chain) emerged from a study of blood T cell repertoires in COVID-19. Study-level background: From T cells, B-cell-depleted T cells, or PBMCs came the material, which was cDNA or gDNA.

Sequenced by immunoSEQ multiplex PCR; TCRdb stores in-frame clones only, minus some. The data contain 60,000 to 80,000 clones, roughly 85% of them singletons. The CDR3 has 16 amino acids. V shed 0 bases and J shed 4 bases, with 16 bases lying between them. The chain has TRBV5-3 and TRBJ1-1, with D unclear. TRBV5-3 is recorded as an ORF, its role being uncertain. The sample taken for sequencing was peripheral blood. This TCR was recovered from an elderly woman with acute or convalescent COVID-19. As DNA, the CDR3 is TGTGCCAGAAGCTTGGGGGCAGTGCTTGAAGGCACTGAAGCTTTCTTT. Amino acids: CARSLGAVLEGTEAFF.